Below are 5 T cell receptor beta chains sequenced from a single sample in a study of T cells after yellow fever vaccination. TCRdb fed the 5' RACE reads into MiXCR, producing one record per CDR3 protein. The table records some 300,000 distinct CDR3 sequences, roughly a tenth of them present only once. The sample here was CD4+ T cells sorted from PBMCs, taken 45 days after the yellow fever booster vaccination. The receptors were sampled from a man younger than 35 who received the YFV17D yellow fever vaccine.

This clonotype has ten or more counts. The chain links TRBV6-6 to TRBJ1-1; D is possibly TRBD1 (6 bases). Germline V lookup: CDR1 MNHNY, CDR2 SVGAGI (reference sequence). This CDR3 comprises 14 residues. V was trimmed by 7 bases and J by 0 bases, leaving 12 bases between them. This CDR3 is CASITRGMNTEAFF. CDR3 nucleotide sequence: TGTGCCAGCATCACGAGGGGGATGAACACTGAAGCTTTCTTT.

This clonotype was counted only a few times. V and J are TRBV7-3 and TRBJ2-1; 14 bases are a match to TRBD2. This CDR3 is 15 amino acids long. CDR1 is SGHTA and CDR2 is FQGTGA in the germline V gene. The V segment lost 6 bases and the J segment 11 bases; nucleotides outside the gene matches: 9. CDR3 protein: CASSLIGTSGGQQFF. As DNA, the CDR3 is TGTGCCAGCAGTTTGATCGGGACTAGCGGGGGCCAGCAGTTCTTC.

This clonotype was counted at least ten times. The V and J genes are TRBV11-2 and TRBJ1-1, with TRBD1 matching over 7 bases. Germline V gene sequence: CDR1 SGHAT, CDR2 FQNNGV. The CDR3 is made up of 16 amino acids. J was trimmed by 1 base and V by 1 base; bases with no gene match: 6. The CDR3 sequence: CASSLVMGQPNTEAFF. The CDR3 DNA reads as TGTGCCAGCAGCTTAGTAATGGGACAGCCGAACACTGAAGCTTTCTTT.

This clonotype was recorded once. A single base separates this from a much larger clone, so it may be a read error. V usage is TRBV10-3 and J usage is TRBJ2-3; the match to TRBD2 covers 9 bases. CDR3 size: 15 residues. The junction had 9 bases not matched to a gene; V was cut back by 8 bases and J by 3 bases. Germline CDR1 is ENHRY and CDR2 is SYGVKD. The CDR3 DNA is TGTGCCATCGGGCGCCTAGCGGGGAGAACAGATACGCAGTATTTT. Translation gives CAIGRLAGRTDTQYF.

The V gene is TRBV5-1, the J gene TRBJ2-2, with 11 bases fitting TRBD2. The CDR3 totals 15 residues. After removal of 7 bases from V and 3 bases from J, the junction contained 5 bases not matched to a gene. Germline V gene sequence: CDR1 SGHRS, CDR2 YFSETQ. The CDR3 DNA is TGCGCCAGCCCCCCTAGCGGGGGGCACACCGGGGAGCTGTTTTTT. Translating it yields CASPPSGGHTGELFF.